The 30 T cell receptor beta chains presented below share a single source sample, sequenced in a study of cytomegalovirus exposure and HLA in healthy donors. The PCR ran on 60 Vbeta and 13 Jbeta primers. Generated by immunoSEQ multiplex PCR, the TCRdb table keeps only in-frame clones and is missing some. The table lists fewer than 95,000 clones, around 70% of them singletons. The material sequenced was PBMCs. Source of these receptors: a woman aged 40 to 49 in good health and CMV-seropositive.

The CDR3 here is CASSEQGLAGNEQFF. The DNA of the CDR3 is TGTGCCAGCAGTGAACAAGGGCTAGCGGGCAATGAGCAGTTCTTC. The chain is built from TRBV2 and TRBJ2-1; 8 nucleotides line up with TRBD2. Per the germline V gene, CDR1 is SNHLY and CDR2 is FYNNEI. The CDR3 consists of 15 residues. V lost 2 bases and J lost 6; bases outside the gene matches: 6.

The sample holds one count of this clone. The CDR3 DNA reads as TGTGCCAGCAGTCTAGAAAGTCACTACTCCTACGAGCAGTACTTC. It specifies CASSLESHYSYEQYF. This chain uses TRBV27 with TRBJ2-7; D is undetermined. Germline CDR1 MNHEY, CDR2 SMNVEV (reference sequence). Trimming removed 5 bases at V and 0 bases at J, with 14 bases between. The CDR3 totals 15 residues.

V and J are TRBV5-5 and TRBJ2-1, with a tentative D call TRBD1 (6 bases). Deletions cut 4 bases from V and 1 base from J, with 15 bases between. Germline V gives CDR1 SGHKS, CDR2 YYEKEE (reference sequence). The CDR3 loop spans 16 amino acids. CDR3 in amino acids: CASSRSQDSSYNEQFF. Written as DNA, the CDR3 is TGTGCCAGCAGCCGAAGCCAGGACAGTTCCTACAATGAGCAGTTCTTC.

In its sample, this clone was seen once. V is TRBV4-2 and J is TRBJ2-3; tentative D call: TRBD1 (6 bases). The CDR3 has 15 amino acids. V was shortened by 4 bases and J by 5 bases, with 16 bases between the two germline ends. CDR1 is LGHNA and CDR2 is YNFKEQ in the germline V gene. Here the CDR3 reads CASSPRPTGIDTQYF. For the CDR3, the DNA is TGTGCCAGCAGCCCCCGTCCCACAGGGATAGATACGCAGTATTTT.

The V gene is TRBV5-1, the J gene TRBJ2-5, with D unresolved. CDR3 size: 12 residues. V was trimmed by 1 base and J by 4 bases, leaving 5 bases between them. Germline V gene lookup returns CDR1 SGHRS and CDR2 YFSETQ. The CDR3 sequence is CASSLSGETQYF. CDR3 sequence (DNA): TGCGCCAGCAGCTTGTCCGGAGAGACCCAGTACTTC.

The chain employs TRBV13 and TRBJ2-3; the match to TRBD2 covers 8 bases. The CDR3 length is 15 residues. Germline loops: CDR1 PRHDT, CDR2 FYEKMQ (reference sequence). The ends lost 1 base at V and 2 bases at J; junction bases unmatched: 2. CDR3 protein: CASSLERETTDTQYF. In DNA, the CDR3 is TGTGCCAGCAGCTTAGAGCGGGAGACCACAGATACGCAGTATTTT.

The chain recombines TRBV4-3 with TRBJ2-2; TRBD1 aligns across 7 bases. CDR1 LGHNA and CDR2 YSLEER come from the germline V gene. V was clipped by 1 base and J by 0 bases; unmatched bases: 5. The CDR3 contains 17 residues. The DNA for the CDR3 is TGCGCCAGCAGCCAAGCCCCGACAGGGCCGAACACCGGGGAGCTGTTTTTT. Its translation is CASSQAPTGPNTGELFF.

The CDR3 sequence is CASSLREKLFF. The CDR3 region has the DNA TGTGCCAGCAGTTTACGGGAAAAACTGTTTTTT. The chain links TRBV28 to TRBJ1-4; D remains ambiguous. The CDR3 contains 11 residues. Germline CDR1 reads MDHEN; CDR2 reads SYDVKM. V was trimmed by 2 bases and J by 8 bases, leaving 3 bases between them.

This chain joins TRBV10-2 and TRBJ2-5, with 13 bases matching TRBD2. Losses at the gene ends were 9 bases for V and 3 bases for J; bases not matched to a gene: 4. This CDR3 spans 14 amino acids. The germline V gene has CDR1 WSHSY and CDR2 SAAADI. The CDR3 bases are TGCGCCAGTCGGACTAGCGGGAGAGAAGAGACCCAGTACTTC. Translating it yields CASRTSGREETQYF.

The chain employs TRBV7-2 and TRBJ2-3, with 14 positions matching TRBD2. V shed 1 base and J 5 bases; nucleotides not matched to a gene: 5. Germline CDR1 and CDR2: SGHTA and FQGNSA. This CDR3 is 17 amino acids long. The CDR3 reads CASSLVGTSGGIDTQYF. CDR3 in DNA: TGTGCCAGCAGCTTAGTTGGGACTAGCGGGGGTATAGATACGCAGTATTTT.

The chain combines TRBV4-3 with TRBJ2-1, with 7 bases fitting TRBD2. This CDR3 is 15 amino acids long. Germline loops: CDR1 LGHNA, CDR2 YSLEER. Germline trimming cut 1 base from V and 7 bases from J; bases unmatched to any gene: 7. This chain's CDR3 is CASSQGWEGWNEQFF. CDR3 sequence (DNA): TGCGCCAGCAGCCAAGGGTGGGAGGGGTGGAATGAGCAGTTCTTC.

This sequence joins TRBV6-6 and TRBJ1-5, with D perhaps TRBD1 (5 bases). CDR1 and CDR2 (germline): MNHNY, SVGAGI (reference sequence). V dropped 8 bases and J dropped 3 bases, with 14 bases sitting between them. The CDR3 runs 14 residues. The CDR3 DNA reads as TGTGCCAGCCGGGAGGCGGGGGTCAATCAGCCCCAGCATTTT. As protein: CASREAGVNQPQHF.

This chain connects TRBV4-1 to TRBJ1-1; D possibly corresponds to TRBD1 (5 bases). V lost 0 bases to trimming and J lost 7 bases, with 15 bases between them. This CDR3 has 15 residues. Germline V gene data show CDR1 as MGHRA and CDR2 as YSYEKL. Here the CDR3 reads CASSQEAGLLGEAFF. CDR3 DNA: TGCGCCAGCAGCCAAGAGGCAGGGTTGTTGGGTGAAGCTTTCTTT.

As regards this clone: A read error is likely here: a far larger clone is one base away. The chain carries TRBV29-1 and TRBJ1-5; tentatively, D is TRBD1 (6 bases). Germline V CDR1 and CDR2: SQVTM, ANQGSEA. This CDR3 spans 13 amino acids. For the CDR3, the DNA is TGCATCATTCGGGACAACCACAATCAGCCCCAGCATTTT. This translates into CIIRDNHNQPQHF.

The CDR3 DNA reads TGTGCCAGCTCACCGCGGGGGTCCCAAGAGACCCAGTACTTC. This encodes CASSPRGSQETQYF. The rearrangement links TRBV18 to TRBJ2-5; 7 nucleotides align to TRBD2. Germline V gene sequence: CDR1 KGHSH, CDR2 LQKENI. This CDR3 contains 14 residues. J gave up 1 base and V 3 bases, and 2 bases lay outside the gene matches.

The J gene is TRBJ1-1, the V gene TRBV5-6; D remains unclear. CDR3 length equals 13 residues. V was trimmed by 3 bases and J by 8 bases, leaving 14 bases between them. Germline V CDR1 and CDR2: SGHDT, YYEEEE. The DNA for the CDR3 is TGTGCCAGCAGCTCGGGCGGGCAGTGGGAAGCTTTCTTT. Its protein is CASSSGGQWEAFF.

This rearrangement joins TRBV5-4 to TRBJ2-7; TRBD1 matches 10 bases. There are 15 residues in the CDR3. The germline V gene encodes CDR1 SGHNT and CDR2 YYREEE (reference sequence). V lost 0 bases and J lost 5; bases outside the gene matches: 5. The DNA of the CDR3 is TGTGCCAGCAGCTTGGACGGGACAGGGGTAGACGAGCAGTACTTC. Protein sequence: CASSLDGTGVDEQYF.

In its sample, this clone was seen a few times. The rearrangement links TRBV10-3 to TRBJ2-7; D possibly corresponds to TRBD1 (5 bases). The CDR3 contains 14 residues. The V gene lost 3 bases and the J gene lost 6 bases, with 15 bases spanning the gap. Germline V gene sequence: CDR1 ENHRY, CDR2 SYGVKD. Here the CDR3 reads CAISERQGYLEQYF. In nucleotides, the CDR3 is TGTGCCATCAGTGAACGTCAGGGCTACCTCGAGCAGTACTTC.

This rearrangement joins TRBV4-1 to TRBJ1-4; tentative D call: TRBD1 (6 bases). Between the trimmed V and J ends, which lost 1 base and 7 bases, there was a span of 13 bases. CDR3 size: 15 residues. Germline lookup yields CDR1 MGHRA and CDR2 YSYEKL. The CDR3 loop reads CASSQAGGPGEKLFF. In nucleotides, the CDR3 is TGCGCCAGCAGCCAAGCGGGGGGGCCGGGTGAAAAACTGTTTTTT.

This chain uses TRBV5-1 with TRBJ2-7; D is uncertain. CDR1 and CDR2 (germline): SGHRS, YFSETQ. The length of the CDR3 is 14 residues. The germline V and J ends were trimmed by 1 base and 6 bases, with 14 bases remaining between them. Here the CDR3 reads CASSLSHRQGEQYF. CDR3 DNA sequence: TGCGCCAGCAGCTTGTCTCACAGACAAGGCGAGCAGTACTTC.

The J gene is TRBJ2-1, the V gene TRBV5-1; 10 bases match TRBD2. The CDR3 is made up of 16 amino acids. Germline assignment: CDR1 SGHRS and CDR2 YFSETQ. The junction had 12 bases not matched to a gene; V was cut back by 4 bases and J by 8 bases. CDR3 amino acids: CASSPAPGLARDEQFF. CDR3 bases: TGCGCCAGCAGCCCCGCTCCGGGACTAGCGAGGGATGAGCAGTTCTTC.

V is TRBV6-1 and J is TRBJ2-5; D remains ambiguous. V lost 4 bases to trimming and J lost 0 bases, with 6 bases between them. CDR3 length: 13 residues. Germline V gene sequence: CDR1 MNHNS, CDR2 SASEGT. The DNA for the CDR3 is TGTGCCAGCAGTGTGAGGTACCAAGAGACCCAGTACTTC. The encoded protein is CASSVRYQETQYF.

The chain couples TRBV2 to TRBJ1-5; no definite D call. V shed 2 bases and J shed 0 bases, with 5 bases lying between them. The CDR3 totals 14 residues. Looked up from germline, CDR1 is SNHLY and CDR2 is FYNNEI. The CDR3 loop reads CASSESYSNQPQHF. DNA of the CDR3: TGTGCCAGCAGTGAATCGTATAGCAATCAGCCCCAGCATTTT.

This sequence joins TRBV7-3 and TRBJ2-2; D might be TRBD1 (5 bases). The germline V and J ends were trimmed by 2 bases and 5 bases, with 9 bases remaining between them. The germline V gene encodes CDR1 SGHTA and CDR2 FQGTGA. This CDR3 region has 14 residues. CDR3 in amino acids: CASSLQGSTGELFF. The CDR3 DNA reads as TGTGCCAGCAGCTTACAGGGTAGTACCGGGGAGCTGTTTTTT. Full variable domain (outside the CDR3, taken from reference TRBV7-3 and TRBJ2-2): GAGVSQTPSNKVTEKGKYVELRCDPISGHTALYWYRQSLGQGPEFLIYFQGTGAADDSGLPNDRFFAVRPEGSVSTLKIQRTERGDSAVYLCASSLQGSTGELFFGEGSRLTVL.

This chain connects TRBV6-5 to TRBJ2-6; D unresolved. The V end was cut by 5 bases, the J end by 1 base, with 6 bases between. The CDR3 has 14 amino acids. Germline lookup yields CDR1 MNHEY and CDR2 SVGAGI. CDR3 protein: CASSLLSGANVLTF. The CDR3 bases are TGTGCCAGCAGTCTTCTTTCTGGGGCCAACGTCCTGACTTTC.

The chain joins TRBV9 to TRBJ1-1; 10 bases match TRBD1. Germline V gene data show CDR1 as SGDLS and CDR2 as YYNGEE. The CDR3 spans 16 residues. After removal of 4 bases from V and 0 bases from J, the junction contained 6 bases not matched to a gene. Here the CDR3 reads CASSPTTGGLNTEAFF. The CDR3 DNA reads as TGTGCCAGCAGCCCGACGACAGGGGGCTTGAACACTGAAGCTTTCTTT.

This clone occurred a few times. The chain recombines TRBV30 with TRBJ1-5, with D perhaps TRBD1 (5 bases). The CDR3 is made up of 13 amino acids. V was clipped by 4 bases and J by 5 bases, with 12 bases between them. In germline, CDR1 is GTSNPN, CDR2 SVGIG (reference sequence). CDR3: CAWTSQGDQPQHF. In DNA, the CDR3 is TGTGCCTGGACCTCGCAGGGCGATCAGCCCCAGCATTTT.

This rearrangement joins TRBV19 to TRBJ1-5, with 9 nucleotides matching TRBD1. Unmatched junction bases numbered 13, after V lost 7 bases and J lost 0 bases. The germline CDR1 and CDR2 sequences are LNHDA and SQIVND (reference sequence). The CDR3 runs to 18 residues. The CDR3 loop is CASKRRDREYHSNQPQHF. DNA for the CDR3: TGTGCCAGTAAGAGGAGGGACAGGGAATATCATAGCAATCAGCCCCAGCATTTT.

For this clone: Relative to the germline gene, one junction end is altered; a read error may explain this. J is TRBJ1-1 and V is TRBV25-1; possibly TRBD1 for D (5 bases). The germline V gene encodes CDR1 MGHDK and CDR2 SYGVNS. This CDR3 region has 12 residues. Here the CDR3 reads CASSERGSYVLF. DNA for the CDR3: TGTGCCAGCAGTGAAAGGGGAAGTTATGTTCTCTTT.

The gene calls are TRBV28 and TRBJ1-4; a weak D match, TRBD1 (5 bases). CDR3 size: 15 residues. Trimming removed 5 bases from V and 8 bases from J, with 18 bases in between. CDR1 and CDR2 (germline): MDHEN, SYDVKM. CDR3 amino acids: CASSPSGEVGEKLFF. CDR3 nucleotide sequence: TGTGCCAGCAGTCCATCGGGGGAGGTGGGGGAAAAACTGTTTTTT.